This T cell receptor (beta chain) was profiled in a study of memory CD4+ T cells and cytomegalovirus serostatus. Study background: Healthy Belgian adult donors included about nine CMV-positive and fewer than 25 CMV-negative people.

This CDR3 is 16 amino acids long. V was cut by 1 base and J by 6 bases, with 17 bases left in between. Germline V gene lookup returns CDR1 SGHRS and CDR2 YFSETQ. This clone was seen a few times. Its antigen is undetermined. Whole-study findings and limits: Suggested: most of the CMV-linked TCR signature lies in CD4+ memory cells.

Authors' methods: After removing out-of-frame reads, 2 million to 2.5 million distinct TCRbeta sequences remained. TCRdb's copy holds only in-frame clones and misses some; the assay was immunoSEQ multiplex PCR. V, J and clone size derive from that table, while D and trimming were established from the DNA sequence. The table has 40,000 to 55,000 clones, 80% to 90% seen once. The sort gate was single viable CD3+CD4+CD8-CD45RO+ cells for memory CD4+ T cells. After thawing, CD4+ T cells were positively selected. This rearrangement joins TRBV5-1 to TRBJ1-3, with a tentative D call TRBD1 (6 bases). The sequence came from an adult in good health and CMV-seropositive. Material for sequencing was memory CD4+ T cells from blood. In DNA form, the CDR3 reads TGCGCCAGCAGCTTGTTTGCAGGACAGCAAGAAAACACCATATATTTT. Translated: CASSLFAGQQENTIYF.